The rows below give T cell receptor beta chains drawn from one sample of a study of neoadjuvant nivolumab and ipilimumab in lung cancer. The method was immunoSEQ multiplex PCR; TCRdb's version includes in-frame clones alone and lacks a portion of them. In the table there are approximately 13,000 clones, less than 75% of which are singletons. The input for sequencing was peripheral blood, taken after neoadjuvant nivolumab, alone or with ipilimumab, at or shortly before surgery. The receptors stem from an adult with non-small cell lung cancer. The CDR3 runs from the conserved cysteine through the conserved F or W. The D gene is left open where the match is weak. A clone size is listed for some rows: how often the clone was seen (once, few, many), or a class if it is expanded.

J | V | D | size | DNA | CDR3
TRBJ2-5 | TRBV7-9 | . | . | TGTGCCAGCAGCTTCATCGCGGGACCAGGAGGGACCCAGTACTTC | CASSFIAGPGGTQYF
TRBJ2-5 | TRBV7-8 | . | . | TGTGCCAGCAGCTTACTAAAGACCCAGTACTTC | CASSLLKTQYF
TRBJ2-1 | TRBV11-2 | TRBD2 | once | TGTGCCAGCAGCCCGTCGGGGGAGGGTGAGCAGTTCTTC | CASSPSGEGEQFF
TRBJ1-2 | TRBV2 | . | . | TGTGCCAGCAGTAACGAAGTACGCTATGGCTACACCTTC | CASSNEVRYGYTF
TRBJ2-2 | TRBV5-5 | TRBD2 | . | TGTGCCAGCAGCCCCGACGCGGGGGGTGGCGGGGAGCTGTTTTTT | CASSPDAGGGGELFF
TRBJ2-7 | TRBV11-3 | TRBD1 | . | TGTGCCAGCAGCCCTCCCGGGACAGGAAACTACGAGCAGTACTTC | CASSPPGTGNYEQYF
TRBJ2-7 | TRBV5-1 | TRBD2 | . | TGCGCCAGCAGTCAGGAGGGGACTAGCGGGAGTCTGTACTTC | CASSQEGTSGSLYF
TRBJ2-3 | TRBV4-3 | TRBD2 | few | TGCGCCAGCAGCCAAGAACTAGCGGTCGAGAGTACGCAGTATTTT | CASSQELAVESTQYF
TRBJ2-2 | TRBV7-8 | TRBD2 | . | TGTGCCAGCAGCTTAGGCTTGATCCTAGCGGGAGGGAGGGCCGGGGAGCTGTTTTTT | CASSLGLILAGGRAGELFF
TRBJ2-1 | TRBV5-1 | . | . | TGCGCCAGCAGCTTGGAGGCCCGTACTTACAATGAGCAGTTCTTC | CASSLEARTYNEQFF
TRBJ2-5 | TRBV29-1 | TRBD1 | few | TGCAGGGTGGGGACAGGGGACCAAGAGACCCAGTACTTC | CRVGTGDQETQYF
TRBJ1-2 | TRBV7-9 | . | . | TGTGCCAGCAGCTTATTGGCAGGGACTCACTATGGCTACACCTTC | CASSLLAGTHYGYTF
TRBJ2-3 | TRBV6-5 | . | . | TGTGCCAGCAGCGACCGGGCAGATACGCAGTATTTT | CASSDRADTQYF
TRBJ1-1 | TRBV5-1 | . | medium-sized | TGCGCCAGCAGCTTGACAGGTCGAGGTACTGAAGCTTTCTTT | CASSLTGRGTEAFF
TRBJ1-4 | TRBV18 | . | . | TGTGCCAGCTCTCAGCAGGTCTCTGAAAAACTGTTTTTT | CASSQQVSEKLFF
TRBJ2-5 | TRBV7-2 | TRBD1 | . | TGTGCCAGTCGACAGGGGGCCGAGACCCAGTACTTC | CASRQGAETQYF
TRBJ2-5 | TRBV5-6 | TRBD1 | few | TGTGCCAGCAGCTTGTGGACCTCGACAGGGCTGTACTTC | CASSLWTSTGLYF
TRBJ1-4 | TRBV5-1 | . | . | TGCGCCAGCAGCTTATATGGGAGTGAAAAACTGTTTTTT | CASSLYGSEKLFF
TRBJ1-1 | TRBV11-2 | . | few | TGTGCCAGCAGCTTGGACAGAAAAGCTTTCTTT | CASSLDRKAFF
TRBJ2-5 | TRBV15 | . | . | TGTGCCACCAGCAGAGGGCGGATCCAAGAGACCCAGTACTTC | CATSRGRIQETQYF
TRBJ1-3 | TRBV5-4 | TRBD1 | . | TGTGCCAGCAGCCCGGACAGGCGCTCTGGAAACACCATATATTTT | CASSPDRRSGNTIYF
TRBJ2-7 | TRBV7-2 | . | . | TGTGCCAGCAGCTTTACCAGCGGAGACTACGAGCAGTACTTC | CASSFTSGDYEQYF
TRBJ2-7 | TRBV18 | . | . | TGTGCCAGCTCACCAAGGGACAAACTCCTCGCCGGGCAGTACTTC | CASSPRDKLLAGQYF
TRBJ1-2 | TRBV29-1 | . | few | TGCAGCGTTGAGCCTTGGGCAGCCTATGGCTACACCTTC | CSVEPWAAYGYTF
TRBJ2-3 | TRBV30 | . | once | TGTGCCTGGACAGGGGACTCGGGTCCAGATACGCAGTATTTT | CAWTGDSGPDTQYF
TRBJ2-5 | TRBV25-1 | TRBD2 | . | TGTGCCAGCGGTAATCCAGGGGCTAGCGGGAGTGGGGAGACCCAGTACTTC | CASGNPGASGSGETQYF
TRBJ2-2 | TRBV2 | TRBD1 | . | TGTGCCAGCAGTGATGTCACAGGGGCCACCGGGGAGCTGTTTTTT | CASSDVTGATGELFF
TRBJ1-2 | TRBV29-1 | TRBD1 | few | TGCAGCGTTAGCAGGGGGCGAGGCTATGGCTACACCTTC | CSVSRGRGYGYTF
TRBJ2-1 | TRBV6-1 | . | . | TGTGCCAGCAGTTATAGTAAGGATGAGCAGTTCTTC | CASSYSKDEQFF
TRBJ2-3 | TRBV11-2 | . | . | TGTGCCAGCAGCTTAGCCCTCCGAGGCACAGATACGCAGTATTTT | CASSLALRGTDTQYF
TRBJ2-7 | TRBV7-2 | . | . | TGTGCCAGCAGCCCGGGGATATTGCCGTACGAGCAGTACTTC | CASSPGILPYEQYF
TRBJ2-1 | TRBV6-5 | TRBD2 | few | TGTGCCAGCAGTTTCCGGACTAGCGGGAGCAATGAGCAGTTCTTC | CASSFRTSGSNEQFF
TRBJ2-7 | TRBV5-4 | . | . | TGTGCCAGCAGCGGGTTTGGGGCTTACGAGCAGTACTTC | CASSGFGAYEQYF
TRBJ2-7 | TRBV5-1 | . | many | TGCGCCAGCAGCTTGGCCCAGTCCGAGCAGTACTTC | CASSLAQSEQYF
TRBJ1-1 | TRBV9 | . | . | TGTGCCAGCAGCGTAGGTTCGGACACTGAAGCTTTCTTT | CASSVGSDTEAFF
TRBJ2-3 | TRBV11-3 | . | few | TGTGCCAGCAGCCGAGTCGTGGGTCAGAGATTCACAGATACGCAGTATTTT | CASSRVVGQRFTDTQYF
TRBJ1-5 | TRBV30 | . | few | TGTGCCTGGAGTGCCCCAGACAGCCGAAATCAGCCCCAGCATTTT | CAWSAPDSRNQPQHF